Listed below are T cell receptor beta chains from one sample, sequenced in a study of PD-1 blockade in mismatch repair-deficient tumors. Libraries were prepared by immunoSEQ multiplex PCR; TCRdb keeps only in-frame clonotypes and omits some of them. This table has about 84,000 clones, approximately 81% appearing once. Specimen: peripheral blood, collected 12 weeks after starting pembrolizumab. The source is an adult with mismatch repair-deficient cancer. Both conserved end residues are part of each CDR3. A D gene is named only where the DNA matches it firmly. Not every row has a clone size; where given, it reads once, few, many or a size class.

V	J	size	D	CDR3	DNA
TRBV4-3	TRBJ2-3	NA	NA	CASSQDRRSSDTQYF	TGCGCCAGCAGCCAAGATAGGCGGTCGTCTGATACGCAGTATTTT
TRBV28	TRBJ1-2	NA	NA	CASHHPANYGYTF	TGTGCCAGCCATCACCCCGCTAACTATGGCTACACCTTC
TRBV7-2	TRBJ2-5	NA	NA	CASSLEVLGTQYF	TGTGCCAGCAGCTTAGAGGTCCTTGGGACCCAGTACTTC
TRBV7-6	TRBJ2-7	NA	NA	CASSARSGDSYEQYF	TGTGCCAGCAGCGCGAGGTCAGGGGATTCCTACGAGCAGTACTTC
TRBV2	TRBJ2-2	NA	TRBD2	CASSPHGGVNTGELFF	TGTGCCAGCAGTCCCCACGGGGGGGTGAACACCGGGGAGCTGTTTTTT
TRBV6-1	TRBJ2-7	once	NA	CASSVTLRGEQYF	TGTGCCAGCAGTGTAACTCTAAGGGGAGAGCAGTACTTC
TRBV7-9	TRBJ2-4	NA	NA	CASSLGQTKNIQYF	TGTGCCAGCAGCTTAGGACAGACCAAAAACATTCAGTACTTC
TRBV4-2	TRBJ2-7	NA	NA	CASSQGAAGDRYEQYF	TGTGCCAGCAGCCAAGGAGCAGCGGGCGACCGCTACGAGCAGTACTTC
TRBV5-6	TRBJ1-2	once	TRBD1	CASSLPNRGNGYGYTF	TGTGCCAGCAGCTTGCCCAACAGGGGCAATGGGTATGGCTACACCTTC
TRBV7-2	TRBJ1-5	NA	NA	CASSKRGGGNQPQHF	TGTGCCAGCAGTAAACGGGGGGGAGGCAATCAGCCCCAGCATTTT
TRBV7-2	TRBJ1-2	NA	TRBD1	CASTATGAYGYTF	TGTGCCAGCACGGCCACAGGGGCCTATGGCTACACCTTC
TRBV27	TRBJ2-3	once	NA	CASRSLYSTDTQYF	TGTGCCAGCAGGAGCCTCTATAGCACAGATACGCAGTATTTT
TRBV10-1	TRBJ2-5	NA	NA	CASGQMGHTKETQYF	TGCGCCAGCGGACAGATGGGACACACAAAAGAGACCCAGTACTTC
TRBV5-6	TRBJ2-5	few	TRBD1	CASSPQTGAGETQYF	TGTGCCAGCAGCCCCCAGACAGGGGCTGGAGAGACCCAGTACTTC
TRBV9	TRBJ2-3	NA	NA	CASSVEAVGTDTQYF	TGTGCCAGCAGCGTAGAAGCGGTGGGGACAGATACGCAGTATTTT
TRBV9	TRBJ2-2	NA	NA	CASSLGGGELFF	TGTGCCAGCAGCTTAGGAGGGGGGGAGCTGTTTTTT
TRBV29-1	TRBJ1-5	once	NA	CSAGGADQPQHF	TGCAGCGCCGGCGGGGCCGATCAGCCCCAGCATTTT
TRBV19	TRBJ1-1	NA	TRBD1	CASSMFTGGKTEAFF	TGTGCCAGTAGTATGTTCACAGGGGGAAAAACTGAAGCTTTCTTT
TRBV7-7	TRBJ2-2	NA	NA	CASSPQGLAGELFF	TGTGCTAGCAGCCCCCAGGGTCTCGCCGGGGAGCTGTTTTTT
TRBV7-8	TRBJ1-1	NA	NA	CASSLWMGGTGKNTEAFF	TGTGCCAGCAGCTTATGGATGGGGGGGACCGGAAAGAACACTGAAGCTTTCTTT
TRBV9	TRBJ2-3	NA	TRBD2	CASSSSGGPGDTQYF	TGTGCCAGCAGCTCTTCGGGAGGGCCAGGAGATACGCAGTATTTT
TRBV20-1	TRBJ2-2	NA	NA	CGAPNTGELFF	TGCGGAGCCCCGAACACCGGGGAGCTGTTTTTT
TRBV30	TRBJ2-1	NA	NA	CAWSGTNSYNEQFF	TGTGCCTGGTCCGGGACGAACTCCTACAATGAGCAGTTCTTC
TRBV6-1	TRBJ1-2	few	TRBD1	CASSPDRKYTF	TGTGCCAGCAGTCCGGACAGGAAGTACACCTTC
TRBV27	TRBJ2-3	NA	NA	CASSLGGHTQYF	TGTGCCAGCAGTTTAGGTGGACATACGCAGTATTTT
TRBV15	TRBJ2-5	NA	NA	CATSRGVGKETQYF	TGTGCCACCAGCAGGGGGGTAGGGAAAGAGACCCAGTACTTC
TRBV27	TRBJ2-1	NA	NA	CASSPPAVEQFF	TGTGCCAGCAGTCCCCCGGCCGTTGAGCAGTTCTTC
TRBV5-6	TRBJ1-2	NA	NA	CASSLDIGPYGYTF	TGTGCCAGCAGCTTAGACATTGGACCTTATGGCTACACCTTC
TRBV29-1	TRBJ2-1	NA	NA	CSVGVNEQFF	TGCAGCGTCGGGGTCAATGAGCAGTTCTTC
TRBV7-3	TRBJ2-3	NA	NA	CASSLRGQKDDTQYF	TGTGCCAGCAGCTTAAGGGGGCAGAAAGATGATACGCAGTATTTT
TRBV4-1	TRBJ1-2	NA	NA	CASSQDMGNYGYTF	TGCGCCAGCAGCCAAGATATGGGGAACTATGGCTACACCTTC
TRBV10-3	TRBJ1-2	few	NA	CAISEQGEVYGYTF	TGTGCCATCAGTGAACAAGGGGAAGTCTATGGCTACACCTTC
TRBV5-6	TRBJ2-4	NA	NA	CASSSPGQGIQYF	TGTGCCAGCAGCTCCCCCGGACAAGGCATTCAGTACTTC
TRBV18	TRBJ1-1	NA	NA	CASSPGPQQNTEAFF	TGTGCCAGCTCACCAGGCCCCCAGCAGAACACTGAAGCTTTCTTT
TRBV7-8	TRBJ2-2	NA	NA	CASSLLGAGELFF	TGTGCCAGCAGCTTATTAGGGGCCGGGGAGCTGTTTTTT
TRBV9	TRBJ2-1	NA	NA	CASSAPGADEQFF	TGTGCCAGCAGCGCTCCAGGGGCGGATGAGCAGTTCTTC
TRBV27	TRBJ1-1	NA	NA	CASSVGRLNTEAFF	TGTGCCAGCAGTGTGGGACGTTTAAACACTGAAGCTTTCTTT
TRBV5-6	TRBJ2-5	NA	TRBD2	CASSFSGSRETQYF	TGTGCCAGCAGCTTCAGCGGGAGCAGGGAGACCCAGTACTTC
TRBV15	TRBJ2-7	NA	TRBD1	CATSIRTGTYEQYF	TGTGCCACCAGCATCCGGACAGGGACCTACGAGCAGTACTTC